Sequencing of this T cell receptor beta chain was carried out in a study of T cell responses to AZD1222 COVID-19 vaccine. Study conclusions and caveats: Spike-wide vaccine-associated CD4 TCRs dominated at 160-218 and 743-854.

Germline trimming cut 3 bases from V and 1 base from J; bases unmatched to any gene: 6. The CDR3 loop spans 16 amino acids. CDR1 and CDR2 from the germline V gene are KGHSH and LQKENI. About this clone itself: What it recognizes is unknown.

Investigators merged groups given second doses at roughly 4 or roughly 12 weeks. This table comes from immunoSEQ multiplex PCR, and its TCRdb copy is limited to in-frame clones, with some not included. The table lists 140,000 to 150,000 clones, roughly 90% of them singletons. The sequence derives from an adult who received the AZD1222 COVID-19 vaccine. The chain has TRBV18 and TRBJ1-1; the match to TRBD1 covers 9 bases. Sequences were derived from peripheral blood, sampled 28 days after the second AZD1222 dose. CDR3 amino acids: CASSPGTGNTNTEAFF. In DNA form, the CDR3 reads TGTGCCAGCTCACCGGGGACAGGGAATACGAACACTGAAGCTTTCTTT.